One sample yielded the 12 T cell receptor beta chains listed below, sequenced in a study of radiotherapy plus CTLA-4 blockade in lung cancer. Sequencing used immunoSEQ multiplex PCR; TCRdb keeps in-frame clones, though not all of them. The sample records about 19,000 clones, about 83% being singletons. Sequenced here: peripheral blood, sampled from a patient treated with radiotherapy plus ipilimumab. The receptors here all came from a human donor with non-small cell lung cancer whose response to radiotherapy plus ipilimumab could not be evaluated.

The chain links TRBV9 to TRBJ2-1; unclear D gene. Trimming cost V 3 bases and J 3 bases, with 10 bases left between them. This CDR3 has 14 residues. Germline lookup yields CDR1 SGDLS and CDR2 YYNGEE. CDR3 sequence: CASSGRLNYNEQFF. The CDR3 DNA reads TGTGCCAGCAGCGGACGACTGAACTACAATGAGCAGTTCTTC.

V usage is TRBV19 and J usage is TRBJ2-2; D uncertain. CDR3 length equals 14 residues. V lost 4 bases, J lost 6 bases, and 12 bases lay in between. Germline lookup yields CDR1 LNHDA and CDR2 SQIVND (reference sequence). The CDR3 nucleotides read TGTGCCAGTAGTACCTATAGCCCGGCCGGGGAGCTGTTTTTT. Translation gives CASSTYSPAGELFF.

The CDR3 region is CASMSSGSAYEQYF. CDR3 DNA sequence: TGTGCCAGCATGTCTAGCGGGAGCGCGTACGAGCAGTACTTC. This sequence joins TRBV28 and TRBJ2-7; 10 bases align to TRBD2. The germline V gene encodes CDR1 MDHEN and CDR2 SYDVKM. The length of the CDR3 is 14 residues. V lost 7 bases and J lost 4; bases outside the gene matches: 7.

This chain uses TRBV5-4 with TRBJ2-3; D uncertain. Deletions cut 0 bases from V and 2 bases from J, with 4 bases between. Germline V CDR1 and CDR2: SGHNT, YYREEE (reference sequence). CDR3 length equals 13 residues. This CDR3 is CASSLDFTDTQYF. The CDR3 DNA is TGTGCCAGCAGCTTGGACTTCACAGATACGCAGTATTTT.

The chain couples TRBV7-2 to TRBJ1-4; D ambiguous. Germline CDR1 is SGHTA and CDR2 is FQGNSA. The CDR3 extends over 15 amino acids. V gave up 5 bases and J gave up 2 bases, with 12 bases separating them. Written as DNA, the CDR3 is TGTGCCAGCAGCCTGGCCGGCGGGACTAATGAAAAACTGTTTTTT. Translating gives CASSLAGGTNEKLFF.

This clone has more than one count but fewer than ten. The chain couples TRBV7-8 to TRBJ2-1, with TRBD2 matching over 13 bases. J lost 4 bases, V lost 5 bases, and 8 bases had no gene match. Germline V gives CDR1 SGHVS, CDR2 FQNEAQ. The CDR3 covers 17 residues. This chain's CDR3 is CASSPRTSGSRYNEQFF. Here the CDR3 DNA reads TGTGCCAGCAGCCCGAGGACTAGCGGGAGTAGGTACAATGAGCAGTTCTTC.

The chain uses TRBV7-2 and TRBJ2-1; 14 nucleotides line up with TRBD2. The CDR3 extends over 16 amino acids. V lost 5 bases to trimming and J lost 2 bases; unmatched junction nucleotides: 2. Germline-derived CDR1 and CDR2 are SGHTA and FQGNSA. The CDR3 DNA reads TGTGCCAGCAGCCCGACTAGCGGGGGGGCCTACAATGAGCAGTTCTTC. This sequence encodes CASSPTSGGAYNEQFF.

V is TRBV10-3 and J is TRBJ2-7; possible D gene TRBD2, 6 bases. Trimming removed 0 bases from V and 6 bases from J, with 21 bases in between. The CDR3 consists of 17 residues. Germline V gene lookup returns CDR1 ENHRY and CDR2 SYGVKD. For the CDR3, the DNA is TGTGCCATCAGTGAGTCGAAAGGAGGGACCCCAGCCGGCGAGCAGTACTTC. Amino acid sequence: CAISESKGGTPAGEQYF.

The CDR3 coding sequence is TGTGCCACCAAAACTAGCGGTAGCACAGATACGCAGTATTTT. Translated: CATKTSGSTDTQYF. The chain carries TRBV6-1 and TRBJ2-3; the match to TRBD2 covers 8 bases. Germline V gives CDR1 MNHNS, CDR2 SASEGT. V lost 10 bases to trimming and J lost 0 bases; unmatched junction nucleotides: 6. The CDR3 spans 14 residues.

This rearrangement joins TRBV6-4 to TRBJ2-2, with TRBD2 matching 10 bases. The CDR3 runs 16 residues. With 5 bases clipped from V and 0 bases from J, the junction kept 3 bases outside the gene matches. Germline loops: CDR1 MRHNA, CDR2 SNTAGT. The CDR3 DNA is TGTGCCAGCAGTAGACTAGCGGGCGCGAACACCGGGGAGCTGTTTTTT. Translating gives CASSRLAGANTGELFF.

The V gene is TRBV5-1, the J gene TRBJ2-1; 11 bases line up with TRBD2. V dropped 6 bases and J dropped 7; count of bases not matched to a gene: 9. Germline loops: CDR1 SGHRS, CDR2 YFSETQ. This CDR3 contains 15 residues. DNA of the CDR3: TGCGCCAGCACTCAAGGGACTAGCGGATCGAATGAGCAGTTCTTC. This sequence encodes CASTQGTSGSNEQFF.

In its sample, this clone was seen once. This chain links TRBV9 with TRBJ1-2, with D possibly matching TRBD1 (6 bases). V dropped 2 bases and J dropped 8 bases, with 13 bases sitting between them. CDR3 length equals 13 residues. Germline values: CDR1 SGDLS, CDR2 YYNGEE. CDR3 bases: TGTGCCAGCAGCGTCCTTACAGGGCGAGGCTACACCTTC. It specifies CASSVLTGRGYTF.